This T cell receptor beta chain was documented in a study of CXCR3-negative and CXCR3-positive naive CD8 T cells. As for the study in general: Total TRB output reached some 140 million reads, about 1.5 +/- 0.3 million per library. Findings and caveats of the study: Diversity ran similarly high across both naive subsets but far lower in memory CD8+ cells. TRBV-TRBJ usage was alike in naive CXCR3-negative and CXCR3-positive cells but differed in memory cells.

From germline, CDR1 is ENHRY and CDR2 SYGVKD. The CDR3 sequence is 15 residues long. Comments on this clonotype: What it binds is not known.

5' RACE with UMI labels generated the TRB cDNA libraries. From the 5' RACE reads, TCRdb lists one entry per CDR3 protein and no DNA. The specimen's table records under 45,000 distinct CDR3 sequences. Per CD8+ T cell subset, triplicate sorts of 300,000 cells each were done. The sample consisted of memory CD8+ T cells from blood. The source is a human donor in good health. Some clones in this sample may be carry-over from other donors' samples. This chain links TRBV10-3 with TRBJ2-1. The CDR3 sequence: CAISENRGFDNEQFF.